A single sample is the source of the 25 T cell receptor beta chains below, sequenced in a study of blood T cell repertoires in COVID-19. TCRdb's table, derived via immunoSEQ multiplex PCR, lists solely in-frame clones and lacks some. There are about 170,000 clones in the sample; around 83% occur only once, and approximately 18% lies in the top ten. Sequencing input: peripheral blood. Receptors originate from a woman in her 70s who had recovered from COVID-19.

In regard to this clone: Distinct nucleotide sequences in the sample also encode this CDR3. The CDR3 nucleotides are TGTGCCAGCAGCCCGAGGACCGGGGGTTACAATGAGCAGTTCTTC. Its protein is CASSPRTGGYNEQFF. The V and J genes are TRBV7-2 and TRBJ2-1; D is perhaps TRBD2 (6 bases). V lost 5 bases and J lost 4, with 15 bases in between. Germline lookup yields CDR1 SGHTA and CDR2 FQGNSA. CDR3 length: 15 amino acids.

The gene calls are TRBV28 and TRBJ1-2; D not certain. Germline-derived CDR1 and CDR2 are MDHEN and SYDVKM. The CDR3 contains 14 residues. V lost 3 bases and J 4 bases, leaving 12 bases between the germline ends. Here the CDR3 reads CASSLVEGAYGYTF. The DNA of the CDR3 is TGTGCCAGCAGTTTGGTGGAGGGCGCCTATGGCTACACCTTC.

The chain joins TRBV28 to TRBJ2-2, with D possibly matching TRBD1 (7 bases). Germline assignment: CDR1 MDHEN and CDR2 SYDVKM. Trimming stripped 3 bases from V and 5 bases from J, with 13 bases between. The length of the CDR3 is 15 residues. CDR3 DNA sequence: TGTGCCAGCAGTTTGGAGGGGGCGCGAACCGGGGAGCTGTTTTTT. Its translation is CASSLEGARTGELFF.

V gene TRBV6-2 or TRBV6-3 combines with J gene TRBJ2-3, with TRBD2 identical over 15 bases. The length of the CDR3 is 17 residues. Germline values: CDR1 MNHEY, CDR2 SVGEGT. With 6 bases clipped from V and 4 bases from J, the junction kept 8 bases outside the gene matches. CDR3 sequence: CASSPRGLAGGADTQYF. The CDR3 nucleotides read TGTGCCAGCAGCCCCCGGGGACTAGCGGGAGGCGCAGATACGCAGTATTTT.

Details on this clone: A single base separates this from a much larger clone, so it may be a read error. The DNA of the CDR3 is TGTGCCAGCAGCTCGGGCGGGGAGCTGTTTTTT. It codes for CASSSGGELFF. This sequence joins TRBV5-6 and TRBJ2-2; no clear D. V dropped 3 bases and J dropped 7 bases, with 4 bases sitting between them. Germline V gene sequence: CDR1 SGHDT, CDR2 YYEEEE. The CDR3 extends over 11 amino acids.

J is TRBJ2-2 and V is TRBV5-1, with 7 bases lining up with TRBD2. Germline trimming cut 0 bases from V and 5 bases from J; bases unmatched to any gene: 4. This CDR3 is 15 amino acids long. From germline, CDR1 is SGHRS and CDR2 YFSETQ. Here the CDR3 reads CASSLEGAGTGELFF. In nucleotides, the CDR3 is TGCGCCAGCAGCTTGGAGGGAGCGGGGACCGGGGAGCTGTTTTTT.

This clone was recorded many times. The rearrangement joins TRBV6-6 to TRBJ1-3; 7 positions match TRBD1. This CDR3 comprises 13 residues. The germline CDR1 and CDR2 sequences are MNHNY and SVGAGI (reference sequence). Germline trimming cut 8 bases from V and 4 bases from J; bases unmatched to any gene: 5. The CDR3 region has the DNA TGTGCCAGCGAGGGGGCGAGGGGAAACACCATATATTTT. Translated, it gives CASEGARGNTIYF.

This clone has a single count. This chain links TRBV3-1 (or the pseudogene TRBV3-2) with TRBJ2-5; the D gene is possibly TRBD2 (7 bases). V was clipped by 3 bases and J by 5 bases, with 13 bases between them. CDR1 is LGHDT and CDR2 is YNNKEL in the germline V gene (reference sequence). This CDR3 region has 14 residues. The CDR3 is CASSHRGGQETQYF. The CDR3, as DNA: TGTGCCAGCAGCCATAGGGGGGGGCAGGAGACCCAGTACTTC.

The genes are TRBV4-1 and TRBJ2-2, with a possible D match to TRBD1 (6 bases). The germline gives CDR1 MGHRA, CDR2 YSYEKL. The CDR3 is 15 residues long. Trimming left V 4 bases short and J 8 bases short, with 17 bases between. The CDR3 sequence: CASSPRDTRRGELFF. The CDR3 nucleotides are TGCGCCAGCAGCCCCCGGGACACCCGACGAGGGGAGCTGTTTTTT.

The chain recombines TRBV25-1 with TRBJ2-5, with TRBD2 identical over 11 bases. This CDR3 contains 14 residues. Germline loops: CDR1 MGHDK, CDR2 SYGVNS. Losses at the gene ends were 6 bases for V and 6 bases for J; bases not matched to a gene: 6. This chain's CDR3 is CASSSASGGQTQYF. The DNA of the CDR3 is TGTGCCAGCAGCTCGGCTAGCGGGGGGCAGACCCAGTACTTC.

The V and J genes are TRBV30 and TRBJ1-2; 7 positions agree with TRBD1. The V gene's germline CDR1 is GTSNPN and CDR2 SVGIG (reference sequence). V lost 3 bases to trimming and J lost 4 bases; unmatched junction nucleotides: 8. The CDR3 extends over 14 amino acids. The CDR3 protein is CAWSRGGDIYGYTF. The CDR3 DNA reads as TGTGCCTGGAGCCGAGGGGGCGATATCTATGGCTACACCTTC.

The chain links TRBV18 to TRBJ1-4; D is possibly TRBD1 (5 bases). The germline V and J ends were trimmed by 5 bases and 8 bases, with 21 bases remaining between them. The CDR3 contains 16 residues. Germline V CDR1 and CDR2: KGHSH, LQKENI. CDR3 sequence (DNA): TGTGCCAGCTCAAGTAACATCCGGGACTTGGGAGAAAAACTGTTTTTT. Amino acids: CASSSNIRDLGEKLFF.

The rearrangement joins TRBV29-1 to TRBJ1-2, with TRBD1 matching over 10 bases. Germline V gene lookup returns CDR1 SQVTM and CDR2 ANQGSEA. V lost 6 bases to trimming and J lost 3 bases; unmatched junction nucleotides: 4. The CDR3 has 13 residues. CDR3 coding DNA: TGCAGCGTAGACAGGGGGCGCGACTATGGCTACACCTTC. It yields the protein CSVDRGRDYGYTF. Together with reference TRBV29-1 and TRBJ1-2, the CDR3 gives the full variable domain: SAVISQKPSRDICQRGTSLTIQCQVDSQVTMMFWYRQQPGQSLTLIATANQGSEATYESGFVIDKFPISRPNLTFSTLTVSNMSPEDSSIYLCSVDRGRDYGYTFGSGTRLTVV.

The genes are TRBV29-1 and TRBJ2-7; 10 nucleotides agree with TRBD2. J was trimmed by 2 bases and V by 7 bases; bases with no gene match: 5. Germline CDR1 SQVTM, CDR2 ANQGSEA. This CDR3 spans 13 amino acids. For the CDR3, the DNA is TGCAGCGCTCTAGCGGGAGAGGCCTACGAGCAGTACTTC. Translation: CSALAGEAYEQYF.

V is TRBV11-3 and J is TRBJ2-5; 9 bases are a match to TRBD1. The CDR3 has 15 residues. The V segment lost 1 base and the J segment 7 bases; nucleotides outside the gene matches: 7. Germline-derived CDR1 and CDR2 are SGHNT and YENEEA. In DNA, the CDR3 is TGTGCCAGCAGCTTAGGGACAGGGGAGTGGGGGACCCAGTACTTC. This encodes CASSLGTGEWGTQYF.

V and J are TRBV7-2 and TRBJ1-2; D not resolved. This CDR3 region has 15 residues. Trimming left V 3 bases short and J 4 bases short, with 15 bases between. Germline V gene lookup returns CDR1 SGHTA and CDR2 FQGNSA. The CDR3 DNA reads TGTGCCAGCAGCTTTTTTCCGGCGGGCTCCTATGGCTACACCTTC. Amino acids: CASSFFPAGSYGYTF.

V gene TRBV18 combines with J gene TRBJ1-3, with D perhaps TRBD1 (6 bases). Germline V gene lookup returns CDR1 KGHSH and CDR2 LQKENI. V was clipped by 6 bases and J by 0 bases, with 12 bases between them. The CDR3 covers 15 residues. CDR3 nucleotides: TGTGCCAGCTCGCCCCCGACAGGCTCTGGAAACACCATATATTTT. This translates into CASSPPTGSGNTIYF.

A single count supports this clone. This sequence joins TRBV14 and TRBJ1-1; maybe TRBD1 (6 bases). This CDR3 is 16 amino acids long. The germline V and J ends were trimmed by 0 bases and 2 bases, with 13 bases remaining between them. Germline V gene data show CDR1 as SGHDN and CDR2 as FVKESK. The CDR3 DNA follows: TGTGCCAGCAGCCAAGATCAGGGGACCCACAACACTGAAGCTTTCTTT. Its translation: CASSQDQGTHNTEAFF. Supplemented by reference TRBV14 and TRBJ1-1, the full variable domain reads EAGVTQFPSHSVIEKGQTVTLRCDPISGHDNLYWYRRVMGKEIKFLLHFVKESKQDESGMPNNRFLAERTGGTYSTLKVQPAELEDSGVYFCASSQDQGTHNTEAFFGQGTRLTVV.

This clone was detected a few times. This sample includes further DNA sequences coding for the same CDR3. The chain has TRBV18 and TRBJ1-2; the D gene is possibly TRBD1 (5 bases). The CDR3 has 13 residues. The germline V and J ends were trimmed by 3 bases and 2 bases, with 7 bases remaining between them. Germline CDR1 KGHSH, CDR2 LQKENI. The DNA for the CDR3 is TGTGCCAGCTCACCCGACAGCAACTATGGCTACACCTTC. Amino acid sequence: CASSPDSNYGYTF.

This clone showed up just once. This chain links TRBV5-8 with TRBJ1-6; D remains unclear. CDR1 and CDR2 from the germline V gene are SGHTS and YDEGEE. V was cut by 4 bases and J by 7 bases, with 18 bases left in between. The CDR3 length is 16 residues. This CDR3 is CASSLRGSRRNSPLHF. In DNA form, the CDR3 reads TGTGCCAGCAGCCTACGAGGGAGCCGTAGGAATTCACCCCTCCACTTT.

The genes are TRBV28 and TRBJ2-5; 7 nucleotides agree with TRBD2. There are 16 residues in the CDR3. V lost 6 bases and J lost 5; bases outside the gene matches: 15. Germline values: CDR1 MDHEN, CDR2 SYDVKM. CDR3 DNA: TGTGCCAGCAGCCCCCCCCGAATGGCGGGAGTGGAGACCCAGTACTTC. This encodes CASSPPRMAGVETQYF.

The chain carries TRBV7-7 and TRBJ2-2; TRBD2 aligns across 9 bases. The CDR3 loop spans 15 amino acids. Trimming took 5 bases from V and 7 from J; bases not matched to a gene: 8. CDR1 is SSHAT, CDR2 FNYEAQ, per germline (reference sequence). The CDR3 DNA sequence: TGTGCCAGCAGCCTGATAGCGGGAGCGGACGGGGAGCTGTTTTTT. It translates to CASSLIAGADGELFF.

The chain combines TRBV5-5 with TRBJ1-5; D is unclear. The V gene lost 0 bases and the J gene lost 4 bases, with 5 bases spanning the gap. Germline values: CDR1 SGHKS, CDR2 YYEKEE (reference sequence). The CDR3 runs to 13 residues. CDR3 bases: TGTGCCAGCAGCTTGGCCGGGAATCAGCCCCAGCATTTT. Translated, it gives CASSLAGNQPQHF. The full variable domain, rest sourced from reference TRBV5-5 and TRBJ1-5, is DAGVTQSPTHLIKTRGQQVTLRCSPISGHKSVSWYQQVLGQGPQFIFQYYEKEERGRGNFPDRFSARQFPNYSSELNVNALLLGDSALYLCASSLAGNQPQHFGDGTRLSIL.

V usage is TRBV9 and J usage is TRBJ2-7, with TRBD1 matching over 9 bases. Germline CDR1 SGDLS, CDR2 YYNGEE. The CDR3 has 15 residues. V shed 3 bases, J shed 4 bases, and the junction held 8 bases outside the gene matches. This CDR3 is CASSAIPGQGYEQYF. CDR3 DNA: TGTGCCAGCAGCGCAATCCCGGGACAGGGTTACGAGCAGTACTTC.

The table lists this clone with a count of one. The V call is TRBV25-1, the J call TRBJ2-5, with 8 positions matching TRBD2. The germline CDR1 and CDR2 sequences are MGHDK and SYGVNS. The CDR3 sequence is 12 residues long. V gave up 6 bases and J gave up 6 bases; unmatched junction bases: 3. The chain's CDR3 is CASSRGGQTQYF. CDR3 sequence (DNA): TGTGCCAGCAGCCGGGGGGGGCAGACCCAGTACTTC.